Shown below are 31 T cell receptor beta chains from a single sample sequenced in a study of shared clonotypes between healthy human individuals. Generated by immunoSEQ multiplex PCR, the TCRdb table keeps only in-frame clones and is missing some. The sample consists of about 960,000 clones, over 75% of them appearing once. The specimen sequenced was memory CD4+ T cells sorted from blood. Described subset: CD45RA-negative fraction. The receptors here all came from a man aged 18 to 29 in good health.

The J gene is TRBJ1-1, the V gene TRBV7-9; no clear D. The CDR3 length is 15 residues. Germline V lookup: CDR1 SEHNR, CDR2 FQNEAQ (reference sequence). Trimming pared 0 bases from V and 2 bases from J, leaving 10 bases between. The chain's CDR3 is CASSLALARNTEAFF. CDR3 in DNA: TGTGCCAGCAGCTTAGCTCTCGCCAGAAACACTGAAGCTTTCTTT.

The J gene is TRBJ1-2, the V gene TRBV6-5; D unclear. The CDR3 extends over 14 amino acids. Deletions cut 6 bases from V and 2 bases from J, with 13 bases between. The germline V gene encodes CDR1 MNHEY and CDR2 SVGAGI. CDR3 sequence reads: CASSRGFGNYGYTF. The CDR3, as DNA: TGTGCCAGCAGCCGGGGTTTCGGGAACTATGGCTACACCTTC.

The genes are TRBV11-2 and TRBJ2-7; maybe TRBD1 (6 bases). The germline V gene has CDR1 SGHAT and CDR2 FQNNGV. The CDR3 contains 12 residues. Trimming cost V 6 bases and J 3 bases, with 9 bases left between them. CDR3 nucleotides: TGTGCCAGCAGTCACAGGGTCTACGAGCAGTACTTC. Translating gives CASSHRVYEQYF.

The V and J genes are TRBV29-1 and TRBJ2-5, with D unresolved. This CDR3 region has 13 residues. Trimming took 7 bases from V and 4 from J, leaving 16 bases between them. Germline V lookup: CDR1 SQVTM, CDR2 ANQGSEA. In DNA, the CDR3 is TGCAGCGCCGATGGATTCACCCGAGAGACCCAGTACTTC. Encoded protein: CSADGFTRETQYF.

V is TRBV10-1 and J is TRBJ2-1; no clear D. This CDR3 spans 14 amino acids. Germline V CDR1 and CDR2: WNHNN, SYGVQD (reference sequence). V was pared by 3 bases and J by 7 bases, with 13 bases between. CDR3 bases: TGCGCCAGCAGTGACCACAACGGTCGGAATGAGCAGTTCTTC. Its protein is CASSDHNGRNEQFF.

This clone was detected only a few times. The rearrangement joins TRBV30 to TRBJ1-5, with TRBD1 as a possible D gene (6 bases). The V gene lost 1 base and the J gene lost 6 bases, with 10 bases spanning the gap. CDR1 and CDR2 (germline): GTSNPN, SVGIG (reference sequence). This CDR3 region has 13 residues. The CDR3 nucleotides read TGTGCCTGGAGTGAGGGGGAAGGTCAGCCCCAGCATTTT. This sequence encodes CAWSEGEGQPQHF.

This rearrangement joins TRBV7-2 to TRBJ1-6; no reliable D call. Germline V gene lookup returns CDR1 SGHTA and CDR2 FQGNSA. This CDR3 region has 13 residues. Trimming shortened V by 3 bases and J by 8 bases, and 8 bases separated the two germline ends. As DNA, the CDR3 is TGTGCCAGCAGCTTCAAATTGTATTCACCCCTCCACTTT. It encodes CASSFKLYSPLHF. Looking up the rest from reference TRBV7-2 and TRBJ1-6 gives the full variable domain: GAGVSQSPSNKVTEKGKDVELRCDPISGHTALYWYRQSLGQGLEFLIYFQGNSAPDKSGLPSDRFSAERTGGSVSTLTIQRTQQEDSAVYLCASSFKLYSPLHFGNGTRLTVT.

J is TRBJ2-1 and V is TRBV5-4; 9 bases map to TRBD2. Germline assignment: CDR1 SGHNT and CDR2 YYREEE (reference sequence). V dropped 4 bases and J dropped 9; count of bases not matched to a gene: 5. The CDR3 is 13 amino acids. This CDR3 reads CASSAGLALEQFF. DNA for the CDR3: TGTGCCAGCAGCGCGGGACTAGCACTTGAGCAGTTCTTC.

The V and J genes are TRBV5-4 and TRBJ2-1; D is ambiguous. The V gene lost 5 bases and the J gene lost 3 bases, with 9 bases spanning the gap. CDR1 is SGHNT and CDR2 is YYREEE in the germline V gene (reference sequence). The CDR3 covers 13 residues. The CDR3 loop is CASRETDYNEQFF. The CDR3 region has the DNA TGTGCCAGCAGAGAGACGGACTACAATGAGCAGTTCTTC. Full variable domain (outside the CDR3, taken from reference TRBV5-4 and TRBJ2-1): ETGVTQSPTHLIKTRGQQVTLRCSSQSGHNTVSWYQQALGQGPQFIFQYYREEENGRGNFPPRFSGLQFPNYSSELNVNALELDDSALYLCASRETDYNEQFFGPGTRLTVL.

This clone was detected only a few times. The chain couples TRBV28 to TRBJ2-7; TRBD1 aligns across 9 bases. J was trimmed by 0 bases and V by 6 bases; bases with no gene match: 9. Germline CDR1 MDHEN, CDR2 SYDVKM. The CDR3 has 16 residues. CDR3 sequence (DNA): TGTGCCAGCAGCCAAGGGGGGACAGGGTCCTCCTACGAGCAGTACTTC. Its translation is CASSQGGTGSSYEQYF.

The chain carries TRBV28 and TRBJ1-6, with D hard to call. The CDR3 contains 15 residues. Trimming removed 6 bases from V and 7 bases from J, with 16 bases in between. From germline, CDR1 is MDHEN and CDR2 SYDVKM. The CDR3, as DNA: TGTGCCAGCAGACCGACATTTCCGACCAATTCACCCCTCCACTTT. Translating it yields CASRPTFPTNSPLHF.

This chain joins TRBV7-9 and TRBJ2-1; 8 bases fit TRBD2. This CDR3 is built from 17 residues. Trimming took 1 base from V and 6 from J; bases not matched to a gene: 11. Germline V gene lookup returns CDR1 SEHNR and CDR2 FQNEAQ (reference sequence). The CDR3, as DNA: TGTGCCAGCAGCTTAGGGACGCGAGCGGGAGAGTCCAATGAGCAGTTCTTC. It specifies CASSLGTRAGESNEQFF.

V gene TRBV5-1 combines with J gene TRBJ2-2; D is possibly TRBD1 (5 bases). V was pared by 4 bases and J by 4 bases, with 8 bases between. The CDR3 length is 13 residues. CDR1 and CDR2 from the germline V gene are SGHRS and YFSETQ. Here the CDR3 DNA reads TGCGCCAGCAGCCAGCAGGGCACCGGGGAGCTGTTTTTT. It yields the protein CASSQQGTGELFF.

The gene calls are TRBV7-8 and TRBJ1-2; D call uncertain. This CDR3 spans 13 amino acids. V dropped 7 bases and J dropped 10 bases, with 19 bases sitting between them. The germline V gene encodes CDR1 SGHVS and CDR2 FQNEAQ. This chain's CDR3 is CASNLDTRLPYTF. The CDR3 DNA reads TGTGCCAGCAACCTCGACACAAGATTGCCCTACACCTTC.

DNA of the CDR3: TGCGCCAGCAGCTCTTTAAGGGATTCGAGCTCCTACGAGCAGTACTTC. Its protein product is CASSSLRDSSSYEQYF. The V and J genes are TRBV5-1 and TRBJ2-7; no clear D. V lost 3 bases and J 0 bases, leaving 16 bases between the germline ends. The CDR3 is 16 amino acids. CDR1 is SGHRS and CDR2 is YFSETQ in the germline V gene.

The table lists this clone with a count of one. The CDR3 DNA reads as TGTGCCAGCAGTGAGGGACAGTGGGATGAAAAACTGTTTTTT. Translating it yields CASSEGQWDEKLFF. The V and J genes are TRBV6-1 and TRBJ1-4; 7 nucleotides match TRBD1. After removal of 3 bases from V and 6 bases from J, the junction contained 4 bases not matched to a gene. Germline values: CDR1 MNHNS, CDR2 SASEGT. This CDR3 contains 14 residues.

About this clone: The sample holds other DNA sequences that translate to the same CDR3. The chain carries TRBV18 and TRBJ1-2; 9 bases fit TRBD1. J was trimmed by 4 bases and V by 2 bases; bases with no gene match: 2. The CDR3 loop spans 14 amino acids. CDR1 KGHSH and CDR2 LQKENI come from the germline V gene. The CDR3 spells CASSPGQGIYGYTF. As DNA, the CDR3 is TGTGCCAGCTCACCAGGACAGGGGATCTATGGCTACACCTTC.

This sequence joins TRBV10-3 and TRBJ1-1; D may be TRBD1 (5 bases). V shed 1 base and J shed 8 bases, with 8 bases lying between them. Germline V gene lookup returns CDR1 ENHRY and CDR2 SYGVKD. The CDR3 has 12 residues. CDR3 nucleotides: TGTGCCATCAGTGAGTTGGGGCGGGAAGCTTTCTTT. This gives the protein CAISELGREAFF.

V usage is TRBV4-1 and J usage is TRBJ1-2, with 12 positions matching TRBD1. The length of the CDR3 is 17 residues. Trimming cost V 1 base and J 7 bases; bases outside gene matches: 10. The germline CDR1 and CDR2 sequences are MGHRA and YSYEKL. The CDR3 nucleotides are TGCGCCAGCAGCCAAGGGGCCCGGGACAGGGGGCGTAGTGGCTACACCTTC. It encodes CASSQGARDRGRSGYTF.

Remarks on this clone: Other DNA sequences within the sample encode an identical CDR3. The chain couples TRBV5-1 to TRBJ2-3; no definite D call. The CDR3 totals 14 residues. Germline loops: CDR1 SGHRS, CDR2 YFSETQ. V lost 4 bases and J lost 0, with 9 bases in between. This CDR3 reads CASSLGTSTDTQYF. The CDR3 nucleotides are TGCGCCAGCAGCCTGGGTACTAGCACAGATACGCAGTATTTT.

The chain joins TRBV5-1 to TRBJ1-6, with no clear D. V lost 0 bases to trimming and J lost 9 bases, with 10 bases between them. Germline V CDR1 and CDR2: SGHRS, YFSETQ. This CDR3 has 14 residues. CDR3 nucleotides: TGCGCCAGCAGCTTGGGCACCGGGGTTTCACCCCTCCACTTT. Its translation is CASSLGTGVSPLHF.

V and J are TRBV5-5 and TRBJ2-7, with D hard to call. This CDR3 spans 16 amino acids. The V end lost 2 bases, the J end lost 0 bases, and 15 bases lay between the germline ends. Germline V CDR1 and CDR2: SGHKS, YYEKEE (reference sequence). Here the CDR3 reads CASSFLAALSSYEQYF. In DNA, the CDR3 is TGTGCCAGCAGCTTCTTGGCAGCACTAAGCTCCTACGAGCAGTACTTC.

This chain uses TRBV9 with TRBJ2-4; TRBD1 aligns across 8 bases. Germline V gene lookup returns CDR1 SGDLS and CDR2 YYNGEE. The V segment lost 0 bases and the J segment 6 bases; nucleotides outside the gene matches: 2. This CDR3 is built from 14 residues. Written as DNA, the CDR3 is TGTGCCAGCAGCGTAGGGGGACAGGCAAACATTCAGTACTTC. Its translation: CASSVGGQANIQYF.

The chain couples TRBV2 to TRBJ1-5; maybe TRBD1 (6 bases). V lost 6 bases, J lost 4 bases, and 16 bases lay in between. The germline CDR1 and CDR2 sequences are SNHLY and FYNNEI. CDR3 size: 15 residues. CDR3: CASRGTDSGNQPQHF. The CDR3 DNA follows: TGTGCCAGCAGGGGAACGGACAGTGGGAATCAGCCCCAGCATTTT.

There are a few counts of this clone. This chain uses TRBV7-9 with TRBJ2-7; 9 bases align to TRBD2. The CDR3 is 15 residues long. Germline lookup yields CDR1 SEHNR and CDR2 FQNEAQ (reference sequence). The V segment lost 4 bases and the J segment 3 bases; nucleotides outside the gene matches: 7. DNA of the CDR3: TGTGCCAGCAGCTCCCGCGGGGGGGTGGACTACGAGCAGTACTTC. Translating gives CASSSRGGVDYEQYF.

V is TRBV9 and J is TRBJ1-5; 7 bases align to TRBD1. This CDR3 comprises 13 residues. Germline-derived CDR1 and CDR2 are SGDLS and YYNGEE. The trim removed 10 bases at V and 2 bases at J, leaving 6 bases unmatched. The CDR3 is CAPMRGRNQPQHF. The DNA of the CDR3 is TGTGCCCCCATGAGGGGGCGCAATCAGCCCCAGCATTTT.

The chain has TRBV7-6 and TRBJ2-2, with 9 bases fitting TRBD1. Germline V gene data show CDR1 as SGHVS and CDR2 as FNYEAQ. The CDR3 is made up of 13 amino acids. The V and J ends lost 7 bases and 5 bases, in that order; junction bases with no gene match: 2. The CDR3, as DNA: TGTGCCAGCACGGGACAGGGAACCGGGGAGCTGTTTTTT. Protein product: CASTGQGTGELFF. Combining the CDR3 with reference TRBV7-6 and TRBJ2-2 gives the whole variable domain GAGVSQSPRYKVTKRGQDVALRCDPISGHVSLYWYRQALGQGPEFLTYFNYEAQQDKSGLPNDRFSAERPEGSISTLTIQRTEQRDSAMYRCASTGQGTGELFFGEGSRLTVL.

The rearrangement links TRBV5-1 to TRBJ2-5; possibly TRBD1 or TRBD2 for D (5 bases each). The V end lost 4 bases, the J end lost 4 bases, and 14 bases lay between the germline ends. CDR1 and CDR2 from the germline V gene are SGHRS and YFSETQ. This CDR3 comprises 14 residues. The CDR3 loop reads CASSTARGGETQYF. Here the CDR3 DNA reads TGCGCCAGCAGCACAGCACGGGGCGGAGAGACCCAGTACTTC.

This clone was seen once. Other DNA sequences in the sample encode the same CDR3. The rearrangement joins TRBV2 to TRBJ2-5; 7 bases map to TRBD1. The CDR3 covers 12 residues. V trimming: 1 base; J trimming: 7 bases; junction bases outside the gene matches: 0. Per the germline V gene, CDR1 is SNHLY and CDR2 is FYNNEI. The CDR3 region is CASSEDRGTQYF. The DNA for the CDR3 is TGTGCCAGCAGTGAAGACAGGGGGACCCAGTACTTC.

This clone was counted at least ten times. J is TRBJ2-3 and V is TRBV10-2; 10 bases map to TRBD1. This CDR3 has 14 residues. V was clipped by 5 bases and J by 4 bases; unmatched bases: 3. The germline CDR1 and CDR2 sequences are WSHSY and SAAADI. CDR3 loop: CASSLGQGADTQYF. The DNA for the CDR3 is TGCGCCAGCAGTTTAGGACAGGGGGCAGATACGCAGTATTTT.

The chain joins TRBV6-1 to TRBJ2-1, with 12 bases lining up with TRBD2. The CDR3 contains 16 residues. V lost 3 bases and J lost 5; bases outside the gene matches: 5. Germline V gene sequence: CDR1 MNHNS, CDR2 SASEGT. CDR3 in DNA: TGTGCCAGCAGTGATCGGCCTAGCGGGGGGGACAATGAGCAGTTCTTC. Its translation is CASSDRPSGGDNEQFF.